The rows below give T cell receptor beta chains drawn from one sample of a study of OX40 agonist ivuxolimab in advanced cancers. Here immunoSEQ multiplex PCR was the method, and the copy in TCRdb shows in-frame clones only, minus some. The top ten hold roughly a fifth of the sample, which has 35,000 to 45,000 clones, about 86% seen once. The sequencing here drew on CD4+ or CD8+ T cells sorted from blood, taken in a trial of the OX40 agonist ivuxolimab. These receptors all come from an adult with an advanced solid tumor such as melanoma, head and neck, liver or kidney cancer. The CDR3 runs from the conserved cysteine through the conserved F or W. Each record gives: CDR3 DNA, CDR3 protein, V gene, clone size, J gene, D gene. The D gene is left open where the match is weak. Size is stated for part of the rows, as once, few or many counts, or as a class when the clone is expanded.

TGTGCCAGCAGCCCACTCGGAGAGGGGGCGGTAAACAATGAGCAGTTCTTC | CASSPLGEGAVNNEQFF | TRBV7-8 | few | TRBJ2-1 | TRBD1
TGTGCCAGCAGCTTGTGGGGGGCAGGGGCACTGGATGGCTACACCTTC | CASSLWGAGALDGYTF | TRBV5-4 | once | TRBJ1-2 | -
TGTGCCAGCAGCCCCGACCGGGACAGGGCCTACACCTTC | CASSPDRDRAYTF | TRBV7-9 | - | TRBJ1-2 | TRBD1
TGCGCCAGCAGACTAGAGATGCAAGAGACCCAGTACTTC | CASRLEMQETQYF | TRBV5-1 | - | TRBJ2-5 | -
TGTGCCAGCAGTGGGACACCTGTCAGCACTGAAGCTTTCTTT | CASSGTPVSTEAFF | TRBV9 | - | TRBJ1-1 | -
TGTGCCAGCAGGCGTACCACACCGGGACTAGCGGACACAGATACGCAGTATTTT | CASRRTTPGLADTDTQYF | TRBV7-9 | - | TRBJ2-3 | TRBD2
TGTGCCAGCAGCCCGGACAGGGCCAAATCACCCCTCCACTTT | CASSPDRAKSPLHF | TRBV7-9 | - | TRBJ1-6 | TRBD1
TGCGCCAGCAGCCAAGGGATGGCAGGCCCGTTCTTC | CASSQGMAGPFF | TRBV4-3 | - | TRBJ2-1 | -
TGTGCCAGCAGTTTATCGTACCAGGGGGCGTACATTCAGTACTTC | CASSLSYQGAYIQYF | TRBV27 | - | TRBJ2-4 | TRBD1
TGTGCCAGCAGAGGGACAGGGGGTAAAAACATTCAGTACTTC | CASRGTGGKNIQYF | TRBV28 | - | TRBJ2-4 | TRBD1
TGTGCCAGCACGGAGGCAGGTAACACTGAAGCTTTCTTT | CASTEAGNTEAFF | TRBV28 | - | TRBJ1-1 | -
TGTGCCAGCAGCCCTTTAATCGGGGGGAATCGCACAGATACGCAGTATTTT | CASSPLIGGNRTDTQYF | TRBV13 | - | TRBJ2-3 | TRBD2
TGTGCCTCCGGGTCCGGGTGGTCCCAGTACTTC | CASGSGWSQYF | TRBV19 | - | TRBJ2-5 | -
TGTGCCAGCAGCGTAGAAGGGGTTGGTGAAAAACTGTTTTTT | CASSVEGVGEKLFF | TRBV9 | once | TRBJ1-4 | -
TGCGCCAGCAGGAAAAACACCGGGGAGCTGTTTTTT | CASRKNTGELFF | TRBV10-2 | - | TRBJ2-2 | -
TGTGCCAGCAGTTTGGGACAGGGCACTGAAGCTTTCTTT | CASSLGQGTEAFF | TRBV28 | - | TRBJ1-1 | TRBD1
TGTGCCAGCAGCTTAGCCGCTTTTAGTAGCGGGGGGGCCAGTGAGCAGTTCTTC | CASSLAAFSSGGASEQFF | TRBV7-8 | - | TRBJ2-1 | TRBD2
TGTGCCAGCAGCTCCCGCGGGGGGCCGATCTATGGCTACACCTTC | CASSSRGGPIYGYTF | TRBV5-4 | - | TRBJ1-2 | -
TGTGCCAGCAGCTATAGGTCCAGGGGGATCTATGGCTACACCTTC | CASSYRSRGIYGYTF | TRBV11-3 | - | TRBJ1-2 | TRBD1
TGTGCCAGCAGTTACAACCTGTGGGAGACCCAGTACTTC | CASSYNLWETQYF | TRBV6-5 | - | TRBJ2-5 | -
TGTGCCAGCAGCACACAAGGAGGCGGAGGCTACACCTTC | CASSTQGGGGYTF | TRBV6-5 | once | TRBJ1-2 | -
TGTGCCAGCAGTTACGATGGGGGCACAGATACGCAGTATTTT | CASSYDGGTDTQYF | TRBV6-5 | - | TRBJ2-3 | -
TGTGCCAGCAGTACCCGGGGGGGAAGCACTGAAGCTTTCTTT | CASSTRGGSTEAFF | TRBV27 | - | TRBJ1-1 | -
TGTGCCAGCAGTGTAGAGGGTCAAAATTCACCCCTCCACTTT | CASSVEGQNSPLHF | TRBV6-5 | - | TRBJ1-6 | -
TGTGCCAGCAGCCCTACCAGATCCGGCCTTAATGAAAAACTGTTTTTT | CASSPTRSGLNEKLFF | TRBV7-9 | - | TRBJ1-4 | -
TGTGCCATCAGTGAGTCGGTGGGGCACAATGAGCAGTTCTTC | CAISESVGHNEQFF | TRBV10-3 | - | TRBJ2-1 | -
TGTGCCAGCACCCCCCGTGAGGTAACCACAGATACGCAGTATTTT | CASTPREVTTDTQYF | TRBV6-5 | - | TRBJ2-3 | -
TGTGCCAGCAGCCCCCGGACAGGGCTCGAGCAGTACTTC | CASSPRTGLEQYF | TRBV4-2 | - | TRBJ2-7 | TRBD1
TGTGCCAGCACTTTCCGGGGGGGTAACTCCTACAATGAGCAGTTCTTC | CASTFRGGNSYNEQFF | TRBV11-2 | once | TRBJ2-1 | TRBD2
TGTGCCAGCAGCGTCCGGGGTGGAGACACCGGGGAGCTGTTTTTT | CASSVRGGDTGELFF | TRBV9 | - | TRBJ2-2 | -
TGTGCCAGCAGTTGGATTCAAGGACAGGCAACGGGCAATGAGCAGTTCTTC | CASSWIQGQATGNEQFF | TRBV28 | - | TRBJ2-1 | TRBD1
TGCGCCAGCAGCCAAGAGGTGGCACCCCAAGACACCCAGTACTTC | CASSQEVAPQDTQYF | TRBV4-3 | once | TRBJ2-5 | -
TGTGCCAGCAGCGTATCCGGGGTCGTGGATGAGCAGTTCTTC | CASSVSGVVDEQFF | TRBV9 | many | TRBJ2-1 | -
TGTGCCAGTAGTATAACCGGGCTAGCGGGGGGGACTAGCACAGATACGCAGTATTTT | CASSITGLAGGTSTDTQYF | TRBV19 | - | TRBJ2-3 | TRBD2
TGTGCCAGCGGCTGGCTCGGGGATGAGCAGTTCTTC | CASGWLGDEQFF | TRBV6-6 | - | TRBJ2-1 | -
TGCGCCAGCAGTGAGAGACAGGACTATGGCTACACCTTC | CASSERQDYGYTF | TRBV10-1 | once | TRBJ1-2 | -
TGCGCCAGCAGCCAAGGGGGTTTGGCGGAGACAGATACGCAGTATTTT | CASSQGGLAETDTQYF | TRBV4-3 | - | TRBJ2-3 | -
TGTGCCAGCAACCACGGGATTAGGCCAGATACGCAGTATTTT | CASNHGIRPDTQYF | TRBV6-5 | - | TRBJ2-3 | -
TGCGCCAGCAGCCAAGTTCTCGGGAATTCACCCCTCCACTTT | CASSQVLGNSPLHF | TRBV4-3 | - | TRBJ1-6 | -
TGCGCCAGCAGCCAGGGACAGGGCCAAGCTTTCTTT | CASSQGQGQAFF | TRBV4-3 | - | TRBJ1-1 | TRBD1
TGTGCCAGCAGTTATCCCCGAGGGGGGCGTAGTGAAGCTTTCTTT | CASSYPRGGRSEAFF | TRBV6-6 | - | TRBJ1-1 | -
TGTGCCAGCAGTGAGGGGACAGGGGGTTCCTACGAGCAGTACTTC | CASSEGTGGSYEQYF | TRBV2 | - | TRBJ2-7 | TRBD1
TGTGCCAGCAGCTCCATGGGGAACACTGAAGCTTTCTTT | CASSSMGNTEAFF | TRBV6-6 | - | TRBJ1-1 | -
TGTGCCAGCAGCCAAGATAGGGCAGACAATATGAACACTGAAGCTTTCTTT | CASSQDRADNMNTEAFF | TRBV4-2 | - | TRBJ1-1 | -
TGTGCCAGCAACTTTGCGGGGGGGCGGGACGGCTACGAGCAGTACTTC | CASNFAGGRDGYEQYF | TRBV28 | - | TRBJ2-7 | TRBD2
TGTGCCAGCAGCTTAGTGGCAGCGGGGTCGAACACCGGGGAGCTGTTTTTT | CASSLVAAGSNTGELFF | TRBV7-9 | - | TRBJ2-2 | TRBD2
TGTGCCAGCAGTTACGAGGGGGGAGGTACGCAGTATTTT | CASSYEGGGTQYF | TRBV6-6 | once | TRBJ2-3 | -
TGTGCCAGCAGTCCCCACCTTAGATGGCCTGAAGTCACTGAAGCTTTCTTT | CASSPHLRWPEVTEAFF | TRBV27 | - | TRBJ1-1 | -
TGTGCCAGCAGTTTGGGGGGGCCAGAGACCCAGTACTTC | CASSLGGPETQYF | TRBV28 | - | TRBJ2-5 | -
TGTGCCAGCAGCGGTACAGACAACACTGAAGCTTTCTTT | CASSGTDNTEAFF | TRBV27 | once | TRBJ1-1 | -
TGTGCCAGCAGCCCGGGGACAGGCCATTCACCCCTCCACTTT | CASSPGTGHSPLHF | TRBV9 | - | TRBJ1-6 | TRBD1
TGTGCCAGCAGTTACGGGACCTACAATGAGCAGTTCTTC | CASSYGTYNEQFF | TRBV27 | - | TRBJ2-1 | -
TGTGCCAGCAGCCCCGCGGCAGAAAAACTGTTTTTT | CASSPAAEKLFF | TRBV7-9 | once | TRBJ1-4 | -
TGTGCCAGCAGTACCTCCAGGCAGGGGATTGATGGCTACACCTTC | CASSTSRQGIDGYTF | TRBV27 | - | TRBJ1-2 | -
TGTGCCAGCAGTTGGCCCCGGGCGGAGGACAGGGCACTCAATGAGCAGTTCTTC | CASSWPRAEDRALNEQFF | TRBV28 | - | TRBJ2-1 | TRBD1
TGCGCCAGCAGCCAAGATTACAGGGGGTATGGCTACACCTTC | CASSQDYRGYGYTF | TRBV4-3 | - | TRBJ1-2 | TRBD1
TGCGCCAGCAGCTTGGGCCAGGGAGTAGCCAAAAACATTCAGTACTTC | CASSLGQGVAKNIQYF | TRBV5-1 | - | TRBJ2-4 | -
TGCGCCAGCAGCCAAGCAAGCGGCAGCCAAGAGACCCAGTACTTC | CASSQASGSQETQYF | TRBV4-1 | few | TRBJ2-5 | -
TGTGCCAGCACCCCGGTCCAGTGGTCCTACAATGAGCAGTTCTTC | CASTPVQWSYNEQFF | TRBV7-9 | - | TRBJ2-1 | -
TGCGCCAGCAGCCAAGATGGCGGAGACGCTAACTATGGCTACACCTTC | CASSQDGGDANYGYTF | TRBV4-3 | - | TRBJ1-2 | -